Each of the 4 T cell receptor beta chains below was sequenced from the same sample in a study of T cell responses to AZD1222 COVID-19 vaccine. Assay: immunoSEQ multiplex PCR; the TCRdb copy retains only in-frame clones and omits some. This table holds under 140,000 clones, about 90% found once. The source was peripheral blood, collected on day 0 of AZD1222 vaccination. These receptor sequences come from an adult in good health.

J is TRBJ1-2 and V is TRBV7-2; D might be TRBD1 (5 bases). The CDR3 totals 13 residues. With 2 bases removed from V and 4 bases from J, the gap between germline ends came to 8 bases. The germline V gene encodes CDR1 SGHTA and CDR2 FQGNSA. CDR3 region: CASSLQGGYGYTF. The CDR3 coding sequence is TGTGCCAGCAGCTTACAGGGAGGCTATGGCTACACCTTC.

A remark on this clone: Other DNA sequences in this specimen translate into the identical CDR3. CDR3 DNA: TGTGCCAGCAGCTTAAGACAGAGCAATCAGCCCCAGCATTTT. It codes for CASSLRQSNQPQHF. The V gene is TRBV7-2, the J gene TRBJ1-5; maybe TRBD1 (5 bases). Germline assignment: CDR1 SGHTA and CDR2 FQGNSA. The V gene lost 2 bases and the J gene lost 1 base, with 6 bases spanning the gap. This CDR3 has 14 amino acids. Full variable domain (rest looked up from reference TRBV7-2 and TRBJ1-5): GAGVSQSPSNKVTEKGKDVELRCDPISGHTALYWYRQSLGQGLEFLIYFQGNSAPDKSGLPSDRFSAERTGGSVSTLTIQRTQQEDSAVYLCASSLRQSNQPQHFGDGTRLSIL.

This sequence joins TRBV5-4 and TRBJ1-4, with no clear D. Germline assignment: CDR1 SGHNT and CDR2 YYREEE (reference sequence). With 3 bases removed from V and 0 bases from J, the gap between germline ends came to 9 bases. The CDR3 is 15 residues long. The CDR3 nucleotides are TGTGCCAGCAGCTCCACCTCTGCAACTAATGAAAAACTGTTTTTT. It specifies CASSSTSATNEKLFF.

This clone is medium-sized within its sample. The chain has TRBV2 and TRBJ2-3, with D maybe TRBD2 (5 bases). V was shortened by 2 bases and J by 1 base, with 7 bases between the two germline ends. The CDR3 consists of 14 residues. Germline CDR1 SNHLY, CDR2 FYNNEI. The CDR3 reads CASSETRGTDTQYF. The CDR3 nucleotides are TGTGCCAGCAGTGAAACTAGAGGCACAGATACGCAGTATTTT.